This is a list of T cell receptor beta chains from one sample in a study of cytomegalovirus exposure and HLA in healthy donors. Assay used: immunoSEQ multiplex PCR; TCRdb lists only in-frame clones, some missing. The profile shows around 200,000 clones, roughly four fifths of them singletons. The material sequenced was PBMCs. These receptors came from a man between 45 and 60 years old in good health and CMV-seronegative. Each CDR3 is given with its conserved first and last residue. The order of the fields is J gene, D gene, V gene, clone size, CDR3 protein, CDR3 DNA. D genes are given only for firm matches. Only part of the rows carry a size: once, few, many, or a class if the clone is expanded.

j_gene: TRBJ2-5
d_gene: TRBD1
v_gene: TRBV19
abundance: -
CDR3aa: CASSKNRGPIQETQYF
CDR3nt: TGTGCCAGTAGTAAGAACAGGGGACCCATCCAAGAGACCCAGTACTTC

j_gene: TRBJ2-1
d_gene: -
v_gene: TRBV11-3
abundance: -
CDR3aa: CASSRGGQGGNEQFF
CDR3nt: TGTGCCAGCAGCCGGGGGGGACAGGGTGGTAATGAGCAGTTCTTC

j_gene: TRBJ2-1
d_gene: -
v_gene: TRBV6-4
abundance: -
CDR3aa: CASSVGLGGDNEQFF
CDR3nt: TGTGCCAGCAGTGTCGGGCTGGGAGGTGACAATGAGCAGTTCTTC

j_gene: TRBJ2-7
d_gene: TRBD2
v_gene: TRBV18
abundance: -
CDR3aa: CATAQAGGPYEQYF
CDR3nt: TGTGCCACCGCCCAAGCGGGAGGGCCCTACGAGCAGTACTTC

j_gene: TRBJ2-7
d_gene: TRBD2
v_gene: TRBV4-3
abundance: -
CDR3aa: CASSRLGTSGSYEQYF
CDR3nt: TGCGCCAGCAGCCGGTTAGGGACTAGCGGTTCCTACGAGCAGTACTTC

j_gene: TRBJ2-7
d_gene: TRBD2
v_gene: TRBV29-1
abundance: once
CDR3aa: CSVKRGTAYEQYF
CDR3nt: TGCAGCGTTAAGCGGGGAACGGCCTACGAGCAGTACTTC

j_gene: TRBJ2-3
d_gene: -
v_gene: TRBV6-5
abundance: -
CDR3aa: CASRQPSTDTQYF
CDR3nt: TGTGCCAGCAGACAGCCGTCCACAGATACGCAGTATTTT

j_gene: TRBJ2-1
d_gene: TRBD1
v_gene: TRBV9
abundance: -
CDR3aa: CASSISTGVNEQFF
CDR3nt: TGTGCCAGCAGCATCTCGACAGGGGTTAATGAGCAGTTCTTC

j_gene: TRBJ2-7
d_gene: TRBD1
v_gene: TRBV6-5
abundance: -
CDR3aa: CASSYSGTGIPYEQYF
CDR3nt: TGTGCCAGCAGTTACTCCGGGACAGGGATCCCCTACGAGCAGTACTTC

j_gene: TRBJ1-4
d_gene: -
v_gene: TRBV6-1
abundance: -
CDR3aa: CASSEAPRGQGSRKLFF
CDR3nt: TGTGCCAGCAGTGAAGCGCCCCGAGGCCAGGGTAGTAGAAAACTGTTTTTT

j_gene: TRBJ2-3
d_gene: TRBD1
v_gene: TRBV6-1
abundance: -
CDR3aa: CASMGTVLDTQYF
CDR3nt: TGTGCCAGCATGGGGACAGTCTTGGATACGCAGTATTTT

j_gene: TRBJ1-2
d_gene: -
v_gene: TRBV21-1
abundance: -
CDR3aa: CASSKVPTGALYGYTF
CDR3nt: TGTGCCAGCAGCAAAGTCCCGACAGGAGCTCTCTATGGCTACACCTTC

j_gene: TRBJ1-2
d_gene: -
v_gene: TRBV12-5
abundance: -
CDR3aa: CASGVWGGYGYTF
CDR3nt: TGTGCTAGTGGAGTATGGGGGGGCTATGGCTACACCTTC

j_gene: TRBJ1-2
d_gene: -
v_gene: TRBV5-1
abundance: -
CDR3aa: CASSPGLNNYGYTF
CDR3nt: TGCGCCAGCAGCCCAGGACTGAATAACTATGGCTACACCTTC

j_gene: TRBJ1-1
d_gene: -
v_gene: TRBV7-9
abundance: -
CDR3aa: CSSSLGASRSTEAFF
CDR3nt: TGTTCCAGCAGCCTGGGGGCAAGCAGGTCCACTGAAGCTTTCTTT

j_gene: TRBJ1-1
d_gene: -
v_gene: TRBV4-1
abundance: few
CDR3aa: CASSQSRPTEAFF
CDR3nt: TGCGCCAGCAGTCAGTCTAGGCCCACTGAAGCTTTCTTT

j_gene: TRBJ2-7
d_gene: -
v_gene: TRBV11-2
abundance: once
CDR3aa: CASSFTDSLSYEQYF
CDR3nt: TGTGCCAGCAGCTTTACAGATTCGCTCTCCTACGAGCAGTACTTC

j_gene: TRBJ2-3
d_gene: TRBD2
v_gene: TRBV9
abundance: -
CDR3aa: CASSVTTPGLAGAQVAQYF
CDR3nt: TGTGCCAGCAGCGTAACTACCCCGGGACTAGCGGGGGCACAAGTCGCGCAGTATTTT

j_gene: TRBJ1-5
d_gene: TRBD1
v_gene: TRBV28
abundance: once
CDR3aa: CASRVEGQGWNQPQHF
CDR3nt: TGTGCCAGCAGGGTAGAAGGACAGGGGTGGAATCAGCCCCAGCATTTT

j_gene: TRBJ1-1
d_gene: -
v_gene: TRBV7-2
abundance: -
CDR3aa: CASSLVLTGNTEAFF
CDR3nt: TGTGCCAGCAGCTTAGTGCTTACGGGAAACACTGAAGCTTTCTTT

j_gene: TRBJ2-5
d_gene: TRBD2
v_gene: TRBV29-1
abundance: -
CDR3aa: CSETSGERTQYF
CDR3nt: TGCAGCGAAACTAGCGGGGAGCGGACCCAGTACTTC

j_gene: TRBJ2-5
d_gene: -
v_gene: TRBV18
abundance: -
CDR3aa: CASSPPRGQETQYF
CDR3nt: TGTGCCAGCTCACCACCCCGGGGCCAAGAGACCCAGTACTTC

j_gene: TRBJ2-1
d_gene: TRBD2
v_gene: TRBV30
abundance: -
CDR3aa: CAWSALASGRVQFF
CDR3nt: TGTGCCTGGAGTGCTCTTGCTAGCGGGAGGGTGCAGTTCTTC

j_gene: TRBJ1-3
d_gene: TRBD1
v_gene: TRBV18
abundance: -
CDR3aa: CASSAGGQNTIYF
CDR3nt: TGTGCCAGCTCAGCAGGGGGACAAAATACCATATATTTT

j_gene: TRBJ2-3
d_gene: TRBD2
v_gene: TRBV4-2
abundance: few
CDR3aa: CASSQTGTSLLDTQYF
CDR3nt: TGTGCCAGCAGCCAGACCGGGACTAGTCTCTTGGATACGCAGTATTTT

j_gene: TRBJ1-2
d_gene: -
v_gene: TRBV28
abundance: -
CDR3aa: CASRVAGFNYGYTF
CDR3nt: TGTGCCAGCAGAGTCGCGGGGTTTAACTATGGCTACACCTTC

j_gene: TRBJ2-7
d_gene: -
v_gene: TRBV6-5
abundance: once
CDR3aa: CASKRRGLSEQYF
CDR3nt: TGTGCCAGCAAACGACGGGGGTTGAGCGAGCAGTACTTC

j_gene: TRBJ2-1
d_gene: TRBD2
v_gene: TRBV6-6
abundance: -
CDR3aa: CASSGTSGVNEQFF
CDR3nt: TGTGCCAGCAGTGGGACTAGCGGGGTAAATGAGCAGTTCTTC

j_gene: TRBJ2-1
d_gene: TRBD2
v_gene: TRBV6-6
abundance: -
CDR3aa: CASSYFPDQRGGKFF
CDR3nt: TGTGCCAGCAGTTACTTCCCCGACCAGCGGGGGGGCAAATTCTTC

j_gene: TRBJ1-5
d_gene: TRBD1
v_gene: TRBV6-1
abundance: once
CDR3aa: CASRWTGGGPQHF
CDR3nt: TGTGCCAGCAGGTGGACAGGGGGGGGGCCCCAGCATTTT

j_gene: TRBJ2-7
d_gene: -
v_gene: TRBV9
abundance: -
CDR3aa: CASSVGTERGGRYEQYF
CDR3nt: TGTGCCAGCAGCGTAGGAACCGAGAGGGGAGGAAGGTACGAGCAGTACTTC

j_gene: TRBJ2-5
d_gene: TRBD2
v_gene: TRBV7-3
abundance: -
CDR3aa: CASSLSSGGETQYF
CDR3nt: TGTGCCAGCAGCTTATCCTCGGGAGGAGAGACCCAGTACTTC

j_gene: TRBJ1-4
d_gene: TRBD1
v_gene: TRBV9
abundance: -
CDR3aa: CASSVMGQGNEKLFF
CDR3nt: TGTGCCAGCAGCGTTATGGGACAGGGCAATGAAAAACTGTTTTTT

j_gene: TRBJ2-3
d_gene: TRBD2
v_gene: TRBV4-1
abundance: -
CDR3aa: CASSQGLAGAFSTDTQYF
CDR3nt: TGCGCCAGCAGCCAAGGACTAGCGGGGGCGTTTAGCACAGATACGCAGTATTTT

j_gene: TRBJ1-2
d_gene: -
v_gene: TRBV11-2
abundance: -
CDR3aa: CASSLVEAVTYGYTF
CDR3nt: TGTGCCAGCAGCTTAGTGGAGGCGGTGACCTATGGCTACACCTTC

j_gene: TRBJ2-3
d_gene: TRBD2
v_gene: TRBV28
abundance: few
CDR3aa: CASSVSGTSGRYSPDTQYF
CDR3nt: TGTGCCAGCAGTGTTTCCGGGACTAGCGGGAGATATTCCCCAGATACGCAGTATTTT

j_gene: TRBJ2-1
d_gene: TRBD1
v_gene: TRBV7-8
abundance: -
CDR3aa: CASSVDRANEQFF
CDR3nt: TGTGCCAGCAGCGTTGACAGGGCCAATGAGCAGTTCTTC

j_gene: TRBJ1-2
d_gene: TRBD1
v_gene: TRBV7-7
abundance: -
CDR3aa: CASSLSLTGVAGYTF
CDR3nt: TGTGCTAGCAGCCTTTCCCTAACAGGGGTGGCTGGCTACACCTTC

j_gene: TRBJ2-7
d_gene: -
v_gene: TRBV2
abundance: -
CDR3aa: CASSPGGSVTEEQYF
CDR3nt: TGTGCCAGCAGCCCTGGGGGCTCGGTAACAGAGGAGCAGTACTTC

j_gene: TRBJ2-5
d_gene: -
v_gene: TRBV5-4
abundance: -
CDR3aa: CASSLDLSSAEQYF
CDR3nt: TGTGCCAGCAGCTTGGATCTCTCGTCCGCGGAGCAGTACTTC

j_gene: TRBJ2-4
d_gene: TRBD1
v_gene: TRBV28
abundance: -
CDR3aa: CASSGQGNIQYF
CDR3nt: TGTGCCAGCAGTGGACAGGGAAACATTCAGTACTTC

j_gene: TRBJ1-4
d_gene: -
v_gene: TRBV7-2
abundance: -
CDR3aa: CASSLGGAINNEKLFF
CDR3nt: TGTGCCAGCAGCTTAGGTGGGGCCATCAACAATGAAAAACTGTTTTTT

j_gene: TRBJ1-2
d_gene: -
v_gene: TRBV7-2
abundance: -
CDR3aa: CASSPATLTSGRGYTF
CDR3nt: TGTGCCAGCAGCCCGGCTACCCTCACCAGTGGGCGAGGCTACACCTTC

j_gene: TRBJ2-1
d_gene: TRBD2
v_gene: TRBV7-2
abundance: -
CDR3aa: CASSFGLAGGRLNEQFF
CDR3nt: TGTGCCAGCAGCTTCGGACTAGCGGGAGGGAGACTCAATGAGCAGTTCTTC

j_gene: TRBJ2-5
d_gene: -
v_gene: TRBV7-2
abundance: -
CDR3aa: CASSSGLEKTQYF
CDR3nt: TGTGCCAGCAGCTCAGGACTGGAAAAGACCCAGTACTTC

j_gene: TRBJ1-1
d_gene: -
v_gene: TRBV5-1
abundance: -
CDR3aa: CASSLLTANEAFF
CDR3nt: TGCGCCAGCAGCTTGTTGACAGCGAACGAAGCTTTCTTT

j_gene: TRBJ2-5
d_gene: TRBD2
v_gene: TRBV4-2
abundance: -
CDR3aa: CASSQTLTSGGQETQYF
CDR3nt: TGTGCCAGCAGCCAAACGCTGACTAGCGGGGGGCAAGAGACCCAGTACTTC

j_gene: TRBJ1-4
d_gene: TRBD1
v_gene: TRBV28
abundance: -
CDR3aa: CASRRTGVTTNEKLFF
CDR3nt: TGTGCCAGCAGAAGGACAGGGGTTACAACTAATGAAAAACTGTTTTTT

j_gene: TRBJ1-3
d_gene: TRBD1
v_gene: TRBV5-4
abundance: -
CDR3aa: CASRPGQGGNTIYF
CDR3nt: TGTGCCAGCAGGCCGGGACAGGGCGGAAACACCATATATTTT

j_gene: TRBJ1-2
d_gene: -
v_gene: TRBV7-9
abundance: -
CDR3aa: CASSLNPPGGDGYTF
CDR3nt: TGTGCCAGCAGCTTAAATCCCCCGGGAGGGGATGGCTACACCTTC

j_gene: TRBJ1-2
d_gene: TRBD1
v_gene: TRBV13
abundance: -
CDR3aa: CASSRGQETNYGYTF
CDR3nt: TGTGCCAGCAGCCGCGGACAGGAGACTAACTATGGCTACACCTTC

j_gene: TRBJ2-7
d_gene: TRBD2
v_gene: TRBV6-1
abundance: -
CDR3aa: CASTQGSGGIYEQYF
CDR3nt: TGTGCCAGCACCCAGGGAAGCGGGGGAATCTACGAGCAGTACTTC

j_gene: TRBJ1-2
d_gene: -
v_gene: TRBV2
abundance: -
CDR3aa: CASSAQGNYGYTF
CDR3nt: TGTGCCAGCAGTGCCCAGGGGAACTATGGCTACACCTTC